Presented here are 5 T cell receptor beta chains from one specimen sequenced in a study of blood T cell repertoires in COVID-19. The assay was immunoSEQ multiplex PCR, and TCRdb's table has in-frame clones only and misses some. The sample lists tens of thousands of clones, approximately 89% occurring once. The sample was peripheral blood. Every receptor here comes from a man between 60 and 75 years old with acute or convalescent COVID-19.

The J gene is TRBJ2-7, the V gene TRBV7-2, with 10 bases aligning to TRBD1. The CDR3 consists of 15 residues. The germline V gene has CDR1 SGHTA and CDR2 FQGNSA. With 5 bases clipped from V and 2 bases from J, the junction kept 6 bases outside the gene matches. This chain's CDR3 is CASSRAGTGAYEQYF. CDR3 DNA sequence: TGTGCCAGCAGCAGGGCCGGGACAGGGGCCTACGAGCAGTACTTC.

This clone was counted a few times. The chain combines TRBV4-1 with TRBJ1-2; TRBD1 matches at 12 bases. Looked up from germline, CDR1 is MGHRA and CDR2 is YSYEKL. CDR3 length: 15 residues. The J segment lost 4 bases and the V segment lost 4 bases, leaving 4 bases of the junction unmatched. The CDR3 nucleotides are TGCGCCAGCAGCCGCGGGACAGGGGGCGGCTATGGCTACACCTTC. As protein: CASSRGTGGGYGYTF.

The CDR3 bases are TGCGCCAGCAGCCACCCTCCTGGGACAGGGGGCTCCTACAATGAGCAGTTCTTC. The encoded protein is CASSHPPGTGGSYNEQFF. The chain employs TRBV4-3 and TRBJ2-1; 11 bases are a match to TRBD1. Unmatched junction bases numbered 7, after V lost 3 bases and J lost 0 bases. The CDR3 extends over 18 amino acids. Germline CDR1 and CDR2: LGHNA and YSLEER.

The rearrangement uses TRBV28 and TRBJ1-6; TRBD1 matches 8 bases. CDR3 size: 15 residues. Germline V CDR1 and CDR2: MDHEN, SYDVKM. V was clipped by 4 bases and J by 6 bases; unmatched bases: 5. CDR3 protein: CASSWSGGGNSPLHF. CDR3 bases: TGTGCCAGCAGTTGGTCAGGGGGCGGTAATTCACCCCTCCACTTT.

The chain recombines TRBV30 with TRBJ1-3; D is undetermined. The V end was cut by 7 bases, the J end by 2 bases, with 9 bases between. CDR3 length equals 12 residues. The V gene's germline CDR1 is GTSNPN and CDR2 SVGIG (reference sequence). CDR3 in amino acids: CAFDNAGNTIYF. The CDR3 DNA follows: TGTGCCTTTGACAATGCTGGAAACACCATATATTTT.